The rows below give T cell receptor beta chains drawn from one sample of a study of cytotoxic CD8 clonotypes in ibrutinib-treated CLL. Sequencing used immunoSEQ multiplex PCR; TCRdb keeps in-frame clones, though not all of them. Here the sample spans around 140,000 clones, roughly three quarters being singletons. Sequencing was performed on PBMCs, taken after 24 months of ibrutinib treatment. Source of these receptors: a human donor with chronic lymphocytic leukemia. CDR3s leave out the opening cysteine and the closing phenylalanine or tryptophan.

TRBV2	TRBJ2-5	ASSEGGGRSQETQY
TRBV6-5	TRBJ1-2	ASSYSTGGHYGYT
TRBV19	TRBJ1-3	ASSIGGRGNTIY
TRBV10-3	TRBJ2-1	AISESRDNEQF
TRBV30	TRBJ1-2	AWSWFGGQGTPA
TRBV19	TRBJ1-2	ASQPSIGYGYT
TRBV18	TRBJ2-5	ASSPPAAGETQY
TRBV7-9	TRBJ1-6	ASGVGGNSPLH
TRBV18	TRBJ2-2	ASSPPGLAGTGELF
TRBV19	TRBJ2-1	ASSPPGAPYNEQF
TRBV2	TRBJ2-5	ASSEGLANQETQY
TRBV13	TRBJ1-4	ASRRTNEKLF
TRBV7-3	TRBJ2-3	ASSPQGGSSSTQY
TRBV19	TRBJ1-5	ASSMGGGPNQPQH
TRBV6-5	TRBJ1-2	ASSYSGQSIYGYT
TRBV5-1	TRBJ1-2	ASSLLDGNYGYT
TRBV5-1	TRBJ2-3	ASSLAAYSSTDTQY
TRBV19	TRBJ2-7	ASSILGTSGYEQY
TRBV6-4	TRBJ2-1	ASSQAGGRQF
TRBV11-3	TRBJ2-1	ASSRGVEQF
TRBV18	TRBJ2-7	ASSPMAGQAYEQY
TRBV10-3	TRBJ2-1	AIQAGTSVRGEQF
TRBV10-1	TRBJ1-2	ASTPLPEAYGYT
TRBV10-3	TRBJ2-1	AISETRSHEQF
TRBV5-1	TRBJ2-1	ASSPQGLARNEQF
TRBV5-4	TRBJ2-5	ASSQDWGGETQY
TRBV2	TRBJ1-6	ASTPPGTAHSSPLH
TRBV19	TRBJ1-2	ASSPHPRQRNYGYT
TRBV28	TRBJ1-1	ASSLGVPGFEAF
TRBV19	TRBJ2-1	ASSTRRDLVDEQF
TRBV27	TRBJ1-5	ASSQKPPGQGYSNQPQH
TRBV6-6	TRBJ2-7	ASTNSNGGEQY
TRBV7-3	TRBJ2-1	ASSLDGTVNEQF
TRBV19	TRBJ2-2	ASSPVAGELF
TRBV28	TRBJ1-2	ASSPRGRGPANYGYT
TRBV11-3	TRBJ1-5	ASSGGQGNQPQH
TRBV7-3	TRBJ2-3	ASSSPGLAVTDTQY
TRBV18	TRBJ1-1	ASSLVRDTEAF
TRBV9	TRBJ2-3	ASSVGGTSGDTQY
TRBV11-2	TRBJ2-7	ASSLAGSDEQY
TRBV7-8	TRBJ1-4	ASSRGRWEKLF
TRBV6-5	TRBJ2-7	ASSRDRDSYEQY
TRBV18	TRBJ1-3	ASSPSTGSPSGNTIY
TRBV10-3	TRBJ1-5	AISRGTGGLDGNQPQH
TRBV29-1	TRBJ2-3	SGGATTDTQY
TRBV18	TRBJ1-5	ASSPRTGEGQPQH
TRBV6-4	TRBJ2-7	ASRNRAGGNY
TRBV6-5	TRBJ1-4	ASSYSSTNEKLF
TRBV28	TRBJ1-2	ASSPTGGARSYGYT
TRBV28	TRBJ1-2	ATTGGYGYT
TRBV28	TRBJ2-3	ASSFLAPGQGLGEGTDTQY